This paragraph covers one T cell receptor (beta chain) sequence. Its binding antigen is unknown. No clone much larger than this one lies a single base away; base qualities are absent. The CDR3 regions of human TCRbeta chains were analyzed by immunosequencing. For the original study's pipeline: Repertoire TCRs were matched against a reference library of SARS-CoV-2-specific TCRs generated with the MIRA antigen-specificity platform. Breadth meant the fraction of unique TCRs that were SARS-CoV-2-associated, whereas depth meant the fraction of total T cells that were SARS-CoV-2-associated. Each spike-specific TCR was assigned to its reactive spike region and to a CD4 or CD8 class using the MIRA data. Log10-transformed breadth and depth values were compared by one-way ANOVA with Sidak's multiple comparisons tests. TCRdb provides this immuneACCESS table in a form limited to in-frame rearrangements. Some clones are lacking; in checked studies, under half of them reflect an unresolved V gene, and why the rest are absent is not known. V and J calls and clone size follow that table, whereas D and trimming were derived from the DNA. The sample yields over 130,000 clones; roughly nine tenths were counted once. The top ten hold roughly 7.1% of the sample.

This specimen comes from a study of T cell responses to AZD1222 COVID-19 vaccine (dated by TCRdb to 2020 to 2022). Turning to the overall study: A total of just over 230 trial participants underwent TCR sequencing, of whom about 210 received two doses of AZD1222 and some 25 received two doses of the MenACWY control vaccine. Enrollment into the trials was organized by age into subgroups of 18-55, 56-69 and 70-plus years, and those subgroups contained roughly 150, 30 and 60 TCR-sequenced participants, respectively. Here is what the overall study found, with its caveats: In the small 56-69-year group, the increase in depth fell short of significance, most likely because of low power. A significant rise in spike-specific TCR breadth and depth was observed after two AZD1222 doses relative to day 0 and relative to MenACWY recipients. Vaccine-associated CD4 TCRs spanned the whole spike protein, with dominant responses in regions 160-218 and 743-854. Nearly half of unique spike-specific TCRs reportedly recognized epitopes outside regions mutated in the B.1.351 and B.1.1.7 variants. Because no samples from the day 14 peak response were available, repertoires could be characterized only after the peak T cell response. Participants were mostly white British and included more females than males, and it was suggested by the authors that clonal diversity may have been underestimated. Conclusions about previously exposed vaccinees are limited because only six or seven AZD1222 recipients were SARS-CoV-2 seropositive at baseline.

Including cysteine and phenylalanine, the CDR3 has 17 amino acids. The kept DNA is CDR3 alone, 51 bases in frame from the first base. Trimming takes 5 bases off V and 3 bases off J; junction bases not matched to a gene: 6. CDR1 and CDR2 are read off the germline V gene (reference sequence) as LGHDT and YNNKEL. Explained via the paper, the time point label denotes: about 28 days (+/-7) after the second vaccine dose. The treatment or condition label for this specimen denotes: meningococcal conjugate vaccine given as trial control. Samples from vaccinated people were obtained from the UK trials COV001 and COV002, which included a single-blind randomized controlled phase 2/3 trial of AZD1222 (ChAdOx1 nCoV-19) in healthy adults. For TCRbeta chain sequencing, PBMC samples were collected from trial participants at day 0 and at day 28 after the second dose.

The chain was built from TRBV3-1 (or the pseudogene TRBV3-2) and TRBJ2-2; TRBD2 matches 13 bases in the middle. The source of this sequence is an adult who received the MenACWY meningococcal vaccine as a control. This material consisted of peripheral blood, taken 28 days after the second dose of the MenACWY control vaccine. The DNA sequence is TGTGCCAGCAGCAGCCGGACTAGCGGGAGAGACACCGGGGAGCTGTTTTTT. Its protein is CASSSRTSGRDTGELFF.